The next 21 T cell receptor beta chains were all read from a single sample in a study of T cells in Graves' hyperthyroidism and ophthalmopathy. The source material, RNA transcripts, was used to amplify TCR beta CDR3 regions. A set of HTBI primers served as the primers for a first-round RT-PCR of the TCR CDR3. One entry per CDR3 protein results from TCRdb running MiXCR on the multiplex PCR reads. The sample has some 620,000 distinct CDR3 sequences, 15% to 20% seen once. The sequenced sample was blood. All receptors come from a woman in her thirties with Graves' hyperthyroidism.

This clonotype was counted between two and nine times. This chain connects TRBV9 to TRBJ2-1; 7 bases map to TRBD2. From germline, CDR1 is SGDLS and CDR2 YYNGEE. With 4 bases clipped from V and 8 bases from J, the junction kept 12 bases outside the gene matches. The length of the CDR3 is 15 residues. The CDR3 protein is CASSPFAAGEYEQFF. The CDR3, as DNA: TGTGCCAGCAGCCCTTTCGCGGCGGGAGAATATGAGCAGTTCTTC. The full variable domain, in which reference TRBV9 and TRBJ2-1 provide the parts outside the CDR3, is DSGVTQTPKHLITATGQRVTLRCSPRSGDLSVYWYQQSLDQGLQFLIQYYNGEERAKGNILERFSAQQFPDLHSELNLSSLELGDSALYFCASSPFAAGEYEQFFGPGTRLTVL.

This clonotype showed up many times. The chain employs TRBV6-1 and TRBJ1-1; D is undetermined. Trimming cost V 8 bases and J 2 bases, with 24 bases left between them. Germline lookup yields CDR1 MNHNS and CDR2 SASEGT. The CDR3 is made up of 17 amino acids. CDR3 amino acids: CASGFTGGFQRNTEAFF. In DNA form, the CDR3 reads TGTGCCAGCGGATTTACGGGAGGGTTTCAGAGAAACACTGAAGCTTTCTTT.

V gene TRBV3-1 combines with J gene TRBJ2-5; D is uncertain. Germline V gene lookup returns CDR1 LGHDT and CDR2 YNNKEL (reference sequence). Deletions cut 4 bases from V and 1 base from J, with 10 bases between. The CDR3 runs to 14 residues. The CDR3 coding sequence is TGTGCCAGCAGCCGAAGGGAAGTCCAAGAGACCCAGTACTTC. This sequence encodes CASSRREVQETQYF.

This clonotype was counted many times. V and J are TRBV12-3 or TRBV12-4 and TRBJ1-5, with TRBD1 as a possible D gene (5 bases). This CDR3 is built from 15 residues. With 6 bases removed from V and 5 bases from J, the gap between germline ends came to 17 bases. The CDR3 bases are TGTGCCAGCAGCCCTCCCGGGACCCAACATCAGCCCCAGCATTTT. This sequence encodes CASSPPGTQHQPQHF.

The chain links TRBV27 to TRBJ2-7; 9 bases fit TRBD1. V lost 6 bases and J lost 3; bases outside the gene matches: 9. CDR3 length equals 15 residues. CDR1 and CDR2 (germline): MNHEY, SMNVEV (reference sequence). DNA for the CDR3: TGTGCCAGCAGCAACCTCGGGACAGGGCACTACGAGCAGTACTTC. This gives the protein CASSNLGTGHYEQYF.

Concerning this clonotype itself: One base away lies a much larger clone, so this may be a sequencing read error. The chain joins TRBV29-1 to TRBJ1-1; 8 bases line up with TRBD1. The junction had 24 bases not matched to a gene; V was cut back by 6 bases and J by 0 bases. This CDR3 contains 20 residues. The germline V gene encodes CDR1 SQVTM and CDR2 ANQGSEA. CDR3 DNA: TGCAGCGTGGGGGGCCGGGACAGGCCTTTGTTCTTCCCCATGAACACTGAAGCTTTCTTT. Protein product: CSVGGRDRPLFFPMNTEAFF.

This clonotype was counted at least ten times. This chain connects TRBV28 to TRBJ2-7, with no clear D. Germline CDR1 is MDHEN and CDR2 is SYDVKM. V was clipped by 3 bases and J by 3 bases, with 3 bases between them. CDR3 length: 11 residues. The CDR3 loop is CASSFFYEQYF. The CDR3 region has the DNA TGTGCCAGCAGTTTTTTCTACGAGCAGTACTTC.

Only a few counts were recorded for this clonotype. The chain employs TRBV5-5 and TRBJ1-3; weak D call: TRBD1 (5 bases). Germline V gives CDR1 SGHKS, CDR2 YYEKEE (reference sequence). The CDR3 runs to 13 residues. Trimming stripped 0 bases from V and 9 bases from J, with 10 bases between. The CDR3 nucleotides read TGTGCCAGCAGCTTGGGTCAGGGCTCCACCATATATTTT. Encoded protein: CASSLGQGSTIYF.

V gene TRBV20-1 combines with J gene TRBJ2-2, with D possibly matching TRBD2 (7 bases). Trimming took 1 base from V and 2 from J, leaving 14 bases between them. CDR3 length: 16 residues. The germline gives CDR1 DFQATT, CDR2 SNEGSKA (reference sequence). CDR3 in amino acids: CSARGSGGLNTGELFF. The CDR3 coding sequence is TGCAGTGCTAGAGGGTCGGGGGGCTTAAACACCGGGGAGCTGTTTTTT.

In its sample, this clonotype was seen many times. The chain has TRBV12-3 or TRBV12-4 and TRBJ1-1, with a possible D match to TRBD1 (6 bases). V lost 3 bases and J 3 bases, leaving 11 bases between the germline ends. The CDR3 covers 14 residues. CDR3 sequence: CASSFTGWDTEAFF. The DNA for the CDR3 is TGTGCCAGCAGTTTTACAGGGTGGGACACTGAAGCTTTCTTT.

There are many counts of this clonotype. The CDR3 region has the DNA TGTGCCAGCAGTTTACGCCCACTACTGGGTTACAATGAGCAGTTCTTC. Translation gives CASSLRPLLGYNEQFF. The rearrangement uses TRBV28 and TRBJ2-1; no clear D gene. Germline-derived CDR1 and CDR2 are MDHEN and SYDVKM. The CDR3 runs to 16 residues. V was cut by 2 bases and J by 4 bases, with 15 bases left in between. Combining the CDR3 with reference TRBV28 and TRBJ2-1 gives the whole variable domain DVKVTQSSRYLVKRTGEKVFLECVQDMDHENMFWYRQDPGLGLRLIYFSYDVKMKEKGDIPEGYSVSREKKERFSLILESASTNQTSMYLCASSLRPLLGYNEQFFGPGTRLTVL.

This clonotype was detected many times. The V and J genes are TRBV27 and TRBJ2-3; 13 bases match TRBD2. The junction had 8 bases not matched to a gene; V was cut back by 3 bases and J by 5 bases. There are 17 residues in the CDR3. In germline, CDR1 is MNHEY, CDR2 SMNVEV (reference sequence). The CDR3 sequence is CASSFWTSGSLVDTQYF. CDR3 bases: TGTGCCAGCAGTTTTTGGACTAGCGGGAGCCTGGTAGATACGCAGTATTTT.

The chain uses TRBV6-1 and TRBJ2-7; D unclear. With 2 bases removed from V and 4 bases from J, the gap between germline ends came to 9 bases. Germline V gives CDR1 MNHNS, CDR2 SASEGT. The CDR3 has 13 residues. CDR3 DNA sequence: TGTGCCAGCAGTGAATACCGGATTTACGAGCAGTACTTC. Translated: CASSEYRIYEQYF.

This clonotype was seen at least ten times. The chain couples TRBV28 to TRBJ1-5; 8 bases are shared with TRBD1. CDR3 length: 14 residues. The germline CDR1 and CDR2 sequences are MDHEN and SYDVKM. Trimming at V came to 2 bases and at J to 8 bases, leaving 5 bases not matched to a gene. As DNA, the CDR3 is TGTGCCAGCAGTTTAAGGACAGGGTTGGAGCCCCAGCATTTT. Translating gives CASSLRTGLEPQHF.

This chain connects TRBV7-2 to TRBJ2-5; D remains ambiguous. CDR3 length equals 14 residues. Looked up from germline, CDR1 is SGHTA and CDR2 is FQGNSA. Trimming pared 5 bases from V and 3 bases from J, leaving 13 bases between. The CDR3 nucleotides are TGTGCCAGCAGCCGGTACAGAGAAAAAGAGACCCAGTACTTC. Protein product: CASSRYREKETQYF. The whole variable domain, remainder taken from reference TRBV7-2 and TRBJ2-5, is GAGVSQSPSNKVTEKGKDVELRCDPISGHTALYWYRQSLGQGLEFLIYFQGNSAPDKSGLPSDRFSAERTGGSVSTLTIQRTQQEDSAVYLCASSRYREKETQYFGPGTRLLVL.

The rearrangement uses TRBV20-1 and TRBJ2-1; D gene ambiguous. The germline V gene has CDR1 DFQATT and CDR2 SNEGSKA (reference sequence). Trimming cost V 0 bases and J 9 bases, with 6 bases left between them. The CDR3 sequence is 11 residues long. In DNA, the CDR3 is TGCAGTGCTAGAGATGTGGGTGAGCAGTTCTTC. The encoded protein is CSARDVGEQFF.

This clonotype showed up many times. The J gene is TRBJ1-1, the V gene TRBV11-2; 7 nucleotides align to TRBD1. The CDR3 is 13 amino acids. Unmatched junction bases numbered 4, after V lost 5 bases and J lost 4 bases. Germline values: CDR1 SGHAT, CDR2 FQNNGV. CDR3: CASSQGDGTEAFF. The CDR3 nucleotides are TGTGCCAGCAGCCAGGGGGACGGCACTGAAGCTTTCTTT.

This clonotype was found many times. The CDR3 DNA reads as TGTGCCAGCAGCTTATCGGGCCAATCGGGTTCCGAGCAGTACTTC. This sequence encodes CASSLSGQSGSEQYF. V usage is TRBV7-2 and J usage is TRBJ2-7; D remains unclear. This CDR3 region has 15 residues. The V and J ends lost 2 bases and 6 bases respectively, with 17 bases between them. Looked up from germline, CDR1 is SGHTA and CDR2 is FQGNSA.

The rearrangement uses TRBV5-4 and TRBJ1-1, with D uncertain. Germline CDR1 reads SGHNT; CDR2 reads YYREEE (reference sequence). Trimming pared 1 base from V and 1 base from J, leaving 11 bases between. The CDR3 covers 15 residues. The CDR3 coding sequence is TGTGCCAGCAGCTTGCCTAGCTCTGGGAACACTGAAGCTTTCTTT. Protein: CASSLPSSGNTEAFF.

This clonotype was detected many times. The rearrangement joins TRBV11-3 to TRBJ1-5, with a tentative D call TRBD1 (6 bases). The V gene lost 5 bases and the J gene lost 4 bases, with 9 bases spanning the gap. CDR1 is SGHNT, CDR2 YENEEA, per germline. The CDR3 loop spans 13 amino acids. CDR3 DNA sequence: TGTGCCAGCAGCAACGGACAGAATCAGCCCCAGCATTTT. Its translation is CASSNGQNQPQHF.

This clonotype has ten or more counts. V usage is TRBV12-3 or TRBV12-4 and J usage is TRBJ2-7, with D unresolved. The V end lost 5 bases, the J end lost 3 bases, and 14 bases lay between the germline ends. CDR3 length: 14 residues. Written as DNA, the CDR3 is TGTGCCAGCAGTGGAATACCGGACGGCTACGAGCAGTACTTC. It encodes CASSGIPDGYEQYF.